One sample yielded the 21 T cell receptor beta chains listed below, sequenced in a study of OX40 agonist ivuxolimab in advanced cancers. The assay was immunoSEQ multiplex PCR, and TCRdb's table has in-frame clones only and misses some. Of about 76,000 clones listed, approximately 85% are singletons. The sample consisted of CD4+ or CD8+ T cells sorted from blood, taken in a trial of the OX40 agonist ivuxolimab. These receptors came from an adult with an advanced solid tumor such as melanoma, head and neck, liver or kidney cancer.

The chain employs TRBV5-4 and TRBJ2-7, with 8 bases matching TRBD2. This CDR3 has 15 amino acids. V was pared by 5 bases and J by 1 base, with 8 bases of the junction left unmatched. Germline CDR1 is SGHNT and CDR2 is YYREEE (reference sequence). The CDR3 spells CASSPGGGSSYEQYF. CDR3 nucleotides: TGTGCCAGCAGTCCGGGGGGGGGAAGTTCCTACGAGCAGTACTTC.

The chain links TRBV18 to TRBJ1-4, with D tentatively TRBD1 (6 bases). This CDR3 contains 15 residues. Between the trimmed V and J ends, which lost 5 bases and 8 bases, there was a span of 18 bases. Germline V gene sequence: CDR1 KGHSH, CDR2 LQKENI. CDR3: CASSWTVPLGEKLFF. CDR3 nucleotide sequence: TGTGCCAGCTCATGGACAGTGCCTCTAGGGGAAAAACTGTTTTTT.

In this sample, this clone turned up a few times. CDR3 in amino acids: CASSISGAGANVLTF. The CDR3 nucleotides are TGTGCCAGTAGTATCTCCGGGGCTGGGGCCAACGTCCTGACTTTC. V usage is TRBV19 and J usage is TRBJ2-6; D perhaps matches TRBD2 (5 bases). This CDR3 is built from 15 residues. V was cut by 3 bases and J by 2 bases, with 8 bases left in between. Germline CDR1 and CDR2: LNHDA and SQIVND (reference sequence). The variable domain in full, completed from reference TRBV19 and TRBJ2-6, reads DGGITQSPKYLFRKEGQNVTLSCEQNLNHDAMYWYRQDPGQGLRLIYYSQIVNDFQKGDIAEGYSVSREKKESFPLTVTSAQKNPTAFYLCASSISGAGANVLTFGAGSRLTVL.

This chain joins TRBV25-1 and TRBJ2-7, with no clear D. Germline V gives CDR1 MGHDK, CDR2 SYGVNS. Trimming removed 4 bases at V and 0 bases at J, with 13 bases between. CDR3 length equals 15 residues. CDR3 residues: CASSGTEVSSYEQYF. The CDR3 coding sequence is TGTGCCAGCAGTGGGACGGAAGTTAGCTCCTACGAGCAGTACTTC.

The chain employs TRBV7-2 and TRBJ2-7; 7 bases are shared with TRBD2. J gave up 6 bases and V 1 base, and 3 bases lay outside the gene matches. Germline CDR1 reads SGHTA; CDR2 reads FQGNSA. The CDR3 runs to 13 residues. The DNA of the CDR3 is TGTGCCAGCAGCTTAGGCGGGGGTCGCGAGCAGTACTTC. This translates into CASSLGGGREQYF.

V and J are TRBV27 and TRBJ2-5; TRBD2 matches at 11 bases. The V gene's germline CDR1 is MNHEY and CDR2 SMNVEV (reference sequence). This CDR3 contains 13 residues. J gave up 7 bases and V 5 bases, and 3 bases lay outside the gene matches. Written as DNA, the CDR3 is TGTGCCAGCAGTCCTAGCGGGGGGCGGACCCAGTACTTC. It specifies CASSPSGGRTQYF.

This chain links TRBV5-1 with TRBJ1-2; D not certain. V was clipped by 0 bases and J by 4 bases, with 10 bases between them. The CDR3 runs 14 residues. Germline V gene lookup returns CDR1 SGHRS and CDR2 YFSETQ. CDR3 nucleotide sequence: TGCGCCAGCAGCTTGGTGGACCAGGCCTATGGCTACACCTTC. Translated: CASSLVDQAYGYTF.

This clone appeared once. CDR3 amino acids: CASSYGRDYEQYF. The CDR3 region has the DNA TGTGCCAGCAGTTACGGAAGAGACTACGAGCAGTACTTC. The V and J genes are TRBV6-5 and TRBJ2-7; D is ambiguous. There are 13 residues in the CDR3. The ends were cut back, 2 bases at V and 3 bases at J, with 8 bases in the middle. Germline V gene lookup returns CDR1 MNHEY and CDR2 SVGAGI.

This sequence joins TRBV19 and TRBJ1-2; TRBD1 agrees at 8 bases. Per the germline V gene, CDR1 is LNHDA and CDR2 is SQIVND (reference sequence). J gave up 7 bases and V 4 bases, and 17 bases lay outside the gene matches. The CDR3 spans 17 residues. The CDR3 DNA follows: TGTGCCAGTAGTAGTGCCAACCAATTCAGGGGGCGGCTTGGCTACACCTTC. Protein product: CASSSANQFRGRLGYTF.

This clone was recorded a few times. The genes are TRBV19 and TRBJ2-5; 11 nucleotides align to TRBD2. The germline gives CDR1 LNHDA, CDR2 SQIVND (reference sequence). V gave up 4 bases and J gave up 5 bases; unmatched junction bases: 3. The CDR3 extends over 14 amino acids. The CDR3 protein is CASSTSGGRETQYF. The CDR3 DNA reads as TGTGCCAGTAGTACTAGCGGGGGGAGGGAGACCCAGTACTTC.

The rearrangement links TRBV5-4 to TRBJ1-5; TRBD1 matches 11 bases. Germline V gene lookup returns CDR1 SGHNT and CDR2 YYREEE (reference sequence). This CDR3 spans 15 amino acids. With 4 bases clipped from V and 3 bases from J, the junction kept 3 bases outside the gene matches. The CDR3 loop is CASSPGQGDNQPQHF. The CDR3, as DNA: TGTGCCAGCAGCCCGGGACAGGGGGACAATCAGCCCCAGCATTTT.

This chain uses TRBV6-5 with TRBJ2-7, with 8 nucleotides matching TRBD1. The CDR3 is 13 amino acids. Germline V gene data show CDR1 as MNHEY and CDR2 as SVGAGI. The V segment lost 2 bases and the J segment 7 bases; nucleotides outside the gene matches: 4. The CDR3 region is CASSYQGAREQYF. The CDR3 DNA reads TGTGCCAGCAGTTACCAGGGGGCGAGAGAGCAGTACTTC.

This chain links TRBV19 with TRBJ2-1; the D gene is possibly TRBD2 (7 bases). The CDR3 has 13 amino acids. The germline gives CDR1 LNHDA, CDR2 SQIVND (reference sequence). V lost 1 base, J lost 10 bases, and 11 bases lay in between. This chain's CDR3 is CASSIAGGREQFF. The CDR3 region has the DNA TGTGCCAGTAGTATAGCGGGGGGCCGGGAGCAGTTCTTC.

The rearrangement joins TRBV6-5 to TRBJ1-6, with D perhaps TRBD1 (5 bases). Trimming left V 2 bases short and J 4 bases short, with 9 bases between. CDR1 and CDR2 (germline): MNHEY, SVGAGI. The CDR3 is 15 amino acids. CDR3 nucleotide sequence: TGTGCCAGCAGTTACACGACAGCGTATAATTCACCCCTCCACTTT. Translated, it gives CASSYTTAYNSPLHF.

The V call is TRBV11-2, the J call TRBJ1-3; possible D gene TRBD1, 6 bases. Deletions cut 5 bases from V and 2 bases from J, with 10 bases between. There are 14 residues in the CDR3. Germline assignment: CDR1 SGHAT and CDR2 FQNNGV. CDR3 in amino acids: CASSIGGPGNTIYF. CDR3 in DNA: TGTGCCAGCAGCATAGGGGGACCTGGAAACACCATATATTTT.

The chain uses TRBV5-1 and TRBJ1-5; no clear D. The CDR3 contains 16 residues. The V and J ends lost 4 bases and 4 bases respectively, with 18 bases between them. Germline V gene lookup returns CDR1 SGHRS and CDR2 YFSETQ. The CDR3 nucleotides read TGCGCCAGCAGCCGCGACGGGTTGATTGGGAATCAGCCCCAGCATTTT. Translating gives CASSRDGLIGNQPQHF. Combining the CDR3 with reference TRBV5-1 and TRBJ1-5 gives the whole variable domain KAGVTQTPRYLIKTRGQQVTLSCSPISGHRSVSWYQQTPGQGLQFLFEYFSETQRNKGNFPGRFSGRQFSNSRSEMNVSTLELGDSALYLCASSRDGLIGNQPQHFGDGTRLSIL.

V usage is TRBV5-1 and J usage is TRBJ1-4, with a weak D call TRBD1 (6 bases). CDR1 is SGHRS, CDR2 YFSETQ, per germline. The V end was cut by 0 bases, the J end by 4 bases, with 10 bases between. CDR3 length equals 15 residues. Written as DNA, the CDR3 is TGCGCCAGCAGCTTGGCCAGGGGTGTTAATGAAAAACTGTTTTTT. Amino acids: CASSLARGVNEKLFF.

The V and J genes are TRBV2 and TRBJ1-4; D not certain. CDR1 SNHLY and CDR2 FYNNEI come from the germline V gene. The CDR3 runs to 14 residues. V was cut by 7 bases and J by 5 bases, with 14 bases left in between. The DNA of the CDR3 is TGTGCCAGCACCCTTGATACCCCAAATGAAAAACTGTTTTTT. It is translated as CASTLDTPNEKLFF.

The chain couples TRBV5-1 to TRBJ2-2, with TRBD1 matching over 10 bases. The germline CDR1 and CDR2 sequences are SGHRS and YFSETQ. Losses at the gene ends were 3 bases for V and 8 bases for J; bases not matched to a gene: 7. The CDR3 is made up of 15 amino acids. Written as DNA, the CDR3 is TGCGCCAGCAGCTCCGGGACAGGGGCGGAAGGGGAGCTGTTTTTT. Its translation is CASSSGTGAEGELFF.

This chain joins TRBV6-6 and TRBJ1-2, with TRBD1 matching 7 bases. The V gene end was trimmed by 8 bases and the J gene end by 4 bases; junction bases not matched to a gene: 7. This CDR3 comprises 13 residues. CDR1 MNHNY and CDR2 SVGAGI come from the germline V gene (reference sequence). In nucleotides, the CDR3 is TGTGCCAGCTGGGGCAGGGACAGCTATGGCTACACCTTC. This translates into CASWGRDSYGYTF.

This clone was observed a handful of times. The rearrangement uses TRBV4-2 and TRBJ2-5; D ambiguous. Trimming left V 0 bases short and J 2 bases short, with 10 bases between. The CDR3 runs to 15 residues. Germline CDR1 reads LGHNA; CDR2 reads YNFKEQ. The CDR3 loop is CASSQDLGPQETQYF. In DNA form, the CDR3 reads TGTGCCAGCAGCCAAGATCTTGGACCTCAAGAGACCCAGTACTTC.